The present entry profiles one TCR beta chain with its context. This sample is drawn from a study of control samples from healthy donors and cancer patients. Libraries were prepared by immunoSEQ multiplex PCR; TCRdb keeps only in-frame clonotypes and omits some of them. The sample carries about 61,000 clones, almost 90% recorded once. Germline V lookup: CDR1 SGHKS, CDR2 YYEKEE (reference sequence). Trimming removed 6 bases from V and 3 bases from J, with 20 bases in between. The CDR3 sequence is 16 residues long. The V gene is TRBV5-5, the J gene TRBJ2-3, with D unclear. The material sequenced was PBMCs. The source of this sequence is a man aged 55-75 years with colorectal cancer. Written as DNA, the CDR3 is TGTGCCAGCACCGTTCAGCCCACCCTGGGAACAGATACGCAGTATTTT. It encodes CASTVQPTLGTDTQYF.